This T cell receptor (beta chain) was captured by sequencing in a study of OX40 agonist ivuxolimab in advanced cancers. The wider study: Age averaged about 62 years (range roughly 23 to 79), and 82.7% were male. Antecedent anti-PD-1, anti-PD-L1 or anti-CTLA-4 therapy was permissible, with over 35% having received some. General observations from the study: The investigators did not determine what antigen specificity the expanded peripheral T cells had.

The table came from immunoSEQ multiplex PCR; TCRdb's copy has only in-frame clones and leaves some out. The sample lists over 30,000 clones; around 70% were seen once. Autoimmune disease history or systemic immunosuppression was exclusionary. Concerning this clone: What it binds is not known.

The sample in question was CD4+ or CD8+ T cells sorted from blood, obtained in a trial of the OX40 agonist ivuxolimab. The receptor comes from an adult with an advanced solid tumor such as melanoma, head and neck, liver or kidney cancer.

The CDR3 region has the DNA TGTGCCAGCAGTGGAGGGTGGCAGGGGAACAATCAGCCCCAGCATTTT. It yields the protein CASSGGWQGNNQPQHF. This sequence joins TRBV6-1 and TRBJ1-5; tentative D call: TRBD1 (6 bases). CDR1 is MNHNS, CDR2 SASEGT, per germline. V lost 4 bases, J lost 3 bases, and 16 bases lay in between. The CDR3 is 16 residues long.